This T cell receptor (beta chain) was sequenced for a study of low-dose radiotherapy and immunotherapy resistance in tumors. The overall study: Intravenous ipilimumab 1 mg/kg every six weeks was given with nivolumab 240 mg every two weeks. Every two weeks, cyclophosphamide 200 mg/m2 was infused one day before radiation plus immunotherapy.

The CDR3 is made up of 16 amino acids. The J segment lost 7 bases and the V segment lost 7 bases, leaving 13 bases of the junction unmatched. Looked up from germline, CDR1 is MNHNS and CDR2 is SASEGT. Sample time point: after trial treatment. Described treatment: LDRT plus nivolumab, ipilimumab, low-dose cyclophosphamide and aspirin (RACIN trial). First-strand cDNA relied on TRAV- and TRBV-specific primers spanning alpha and beta chains. PCR amplification of the TCRs was performed with Phusion for approximately 20 PCR cycles, and it relied on a constant-region primer together with a V-primer adapter. TCRdb re-called the reads with MiXCR, one entry per CDR3 protein. The sample holds some 100,000 distinct CDR3 sequences; under 25% are singletons and the top ten take about 13%. This clonotype was counted at least ten times.

V gene TRBV6-1 combines with J gene TRBJ1-5; TRBD1 agrees at 10 bases. The source was PBMCs, collected after low-dose radiotherapy plus immunotherapy. The source is a female donor with ovarian cancer. The CDR3 sequence: CASTRTDRGQEQPQHF. The CDR3 nucleotides read TGTGCCAGCACCCGCACTGACAGGGGGCAAGAACAGCCCCAGCATTTT.